The 6 T cell receptor beta chains below all came from one sample that was sequenced in a study of shared clonotypes between healthy human individuals. TCRdb keeps only in-frame clones here, not all; method: immunoSEQ multiplex PCR. The sample contains about 980,000 clones, approximately 76% of which appear only once. The material sequenced was memory CD4+ T cells sorted from blood. Subset denoted: CD45RA-negative fraction. Receptors originate from a young man in good health.

The genes are TRBV30 and TRBJ1-6; D is possibly TRBD1 (6 bases). V lost 5 bases and J lost 3, with 8 bases in between. The CDR3 contains 13 residues. Germline-derived CDR1 and CDR2 are GTSNPN and SVGIG (reference sequence). CDR3 DNA sequence: TGTGCCTGGGAACAGGGCTATAATTCACCCCTCCACTTT. It codes for CAWEQGYNSPLHF.

The chain is built from TRBV5-1 and TRBJ2-2, with TRBD1 matching over 9 bases. V lost 6 bases to trimming and J lost 7 bases; unmatched junction nucleotides: 7. The CDR3 totals 14 residues. CDR1 is SGHRS and CDR2 is YFSETQ in the germline V gene. CDR3 in amino acids: CASTVGTGNGELFF. The CDR3 bases are TGCGCCAGCACTGTCGGGACAGGGAACGGGGAGCTGTTTTTT.

The gene calls are TRBV5-6 and TRBJ2-3; 7 positions match TRBD1. The CDR3 consists of 16 residues. CDR1 and CDR2 from the germline V gene are SGHDT and YYEEEE. With 3 bases clipped from V and 6 bases from J, the junction kept 13 bases outside the gene matches. The DNA of the CDR3 is TGTGCCAGCAGCTGGGCCGGGACAGCCTTTCGGGATACGCAGTATTTT. It translates to CASSWAGTAFRDTQYF.

The chain employs TRBV9 and TRBJ2-1; 11 nucleotides match TRBD2. Germline-derived CDR1 and CDR2 are SGDLS and YYNGEE. CDR3 length: 14 amino acids. Trimming took 4 bases from V and 9 from J; bases not matched to a gene: 6. The CDR3 DNA reads TGTGCCAGCAGCCCTACTAGCGGGAGTGGTGAGCAGTTCTTC. It encodes CASSPTSGSGEQFF.

Here the CDR3 reads CASSRRPGQKLYGYTF. As DNA, the CDR3 is TGTGCCAGTAGTCGACGACCGGGACAGAAACTCTATGGCTACACCTTC. The rearrangement uses TRBV19 and TRBJ1-2, with 7 bases lining up with TRBD1. The CDR3 runs 16 residues. The ends lost 5 bases at V and 4 bases at J; junction bases unmatched: 13. Germline values: CDR1 LNHDA, CDR2 SQIVND (reference sequence). The variable domain in full, with the rest retrieved from reference TRBV19 and TRBJ1-2, is DGGITQSPKYLFRKEGQNVTLSCEQNLNHDAMYWYRQDPGQGLRLIYYSQIVNDFQKGDIAEGYSVSREKKESFPLTVTSAQKNPTAFYLCASSRRPGQKLYGYTFGSGTRLTVV.

A word on this clone: A much larger clone lies one base from this, so it may be a read error. This chain connects TRBV11-2 to TRBJ2-3; D is uncertain. This CDR3 contains 12 residues. V lost 2 bases to trimming and J lost 3 bases, with 3 bases between them. Germline V lookup: CDR1 SGHAT, CDR2 FQNNGV. CDR3 DNA: TGTGCCAGCAGCTTAAAAACAGATACGCAGTATTTT. Its translation is CASSLKTDTQYF.